This T cell receptor beta chain is drawn from a study of T cells expressing NK-cell markers. General study points: Each of several donors carried dominant NKG2C+ clonotypes accounting for about 1.0-7.0% of CD8+ T cells. The CD3+CD56-NKG2C+ fraction of several donors was likewise dominated by these clonotypes.

About this clonotype itself: The antigen is undetermined.

Generation of TCR beta cDNA was performed by 5'RACE template switching incorporating UMIs. TCRdb derives one entry per CDR3 protein from the 5' RACE reads, leaving out DNA. Its listing shows about 370,000 distinct CDR3 sequences. Per germline, CDR1 SGHTA and CDR2 FQGNSA. The CDR3 totals 14 residues. This receptor was obtained from a woman between 50 and 59 years old in good health. The source material was blood T cells: a sorted CD56 or NKG2C T cell subset, CD4+ or CD8+ T cells, or bulk PBMC T cells (not recorded which). This chain links TRBV7-2 with TRBJ2-2; there is no DNA to check the TCRdb D call of TRBD1. The CDR3 loop reads CASRGQGAAGELFF. Full variable domain (outside the CDR3, taken from reference TRBV7-2 and TRBJ2-2): GAGVSQSPSNKVTEKGKDVELRCDPISGHTALYWYRQSLGQGLEFLIYFQGNSAPDKSGLPSDRFSAERTGGSVSTLTIQRTQQEDSAVYLCASRGQGAAGELFFGEGSRLTVL.